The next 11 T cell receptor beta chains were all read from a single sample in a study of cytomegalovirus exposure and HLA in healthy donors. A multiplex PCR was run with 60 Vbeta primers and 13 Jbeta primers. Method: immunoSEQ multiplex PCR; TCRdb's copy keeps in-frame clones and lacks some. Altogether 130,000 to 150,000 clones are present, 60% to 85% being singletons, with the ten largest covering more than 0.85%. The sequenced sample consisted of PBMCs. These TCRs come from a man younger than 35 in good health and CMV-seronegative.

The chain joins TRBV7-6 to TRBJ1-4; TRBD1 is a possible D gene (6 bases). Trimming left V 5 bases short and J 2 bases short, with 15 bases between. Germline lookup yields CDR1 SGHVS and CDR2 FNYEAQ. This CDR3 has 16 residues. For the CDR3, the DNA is TGTGCCAGCAGCCCCAGGGCGAGGGGGACTAATGAAAAACTGTTTTTT. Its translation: CASSPRARGTNEKLFF.

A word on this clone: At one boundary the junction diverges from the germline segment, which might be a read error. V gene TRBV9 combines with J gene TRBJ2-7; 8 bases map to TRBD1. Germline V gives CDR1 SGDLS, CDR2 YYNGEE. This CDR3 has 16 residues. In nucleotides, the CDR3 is TGTGCCAGCAGCGTAGCAGGGACAGGAGCCTACTACGGGCAGTACTTC. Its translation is CASSVAGTGAYYGQYF.

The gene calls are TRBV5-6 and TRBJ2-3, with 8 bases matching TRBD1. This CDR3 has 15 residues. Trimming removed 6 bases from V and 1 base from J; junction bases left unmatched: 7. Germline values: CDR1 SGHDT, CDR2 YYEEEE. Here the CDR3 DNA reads TGTGCCAGCACCGTGAGGGGACAGGGCACAGATACGCAGTATTTT. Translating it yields CASTVRGQGTDTQYF.

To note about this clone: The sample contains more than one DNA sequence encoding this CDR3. The CDR3 DNA follows: TGTGCCAGCAGCCCCCAGGGGGGCTATGGCTACACCTTC. It codes for CASSPQGGYGYTF. This chain joins TRBV7-2 and TRBJ1-2, with 7 bases aligning to TRBD1. The CDR3 sequence is 13 residues long. The germline V gene encodes CDR1 SGHTA and CDR2 FQGNSA. Trimming removed 5 bases from V and 4 bases from J; junction bases left unmatched: 4.

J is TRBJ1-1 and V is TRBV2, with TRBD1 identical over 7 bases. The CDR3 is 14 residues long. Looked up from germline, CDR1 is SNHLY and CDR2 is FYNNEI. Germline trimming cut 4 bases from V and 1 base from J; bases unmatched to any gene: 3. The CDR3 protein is CASSVEGANTEAFF. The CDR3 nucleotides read TGTGCCAGCAGTGTGGAGGGGGCGAACACTGAAGCTTTCTTT.

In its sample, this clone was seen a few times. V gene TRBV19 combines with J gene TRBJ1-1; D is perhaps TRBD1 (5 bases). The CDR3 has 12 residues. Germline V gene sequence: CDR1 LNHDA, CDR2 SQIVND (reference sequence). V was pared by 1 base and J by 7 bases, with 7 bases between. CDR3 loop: CASSIGGGEAFF. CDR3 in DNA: TGTGCCAGTAGTATAGGGGGGGGTGAAGCTTTCTTT.

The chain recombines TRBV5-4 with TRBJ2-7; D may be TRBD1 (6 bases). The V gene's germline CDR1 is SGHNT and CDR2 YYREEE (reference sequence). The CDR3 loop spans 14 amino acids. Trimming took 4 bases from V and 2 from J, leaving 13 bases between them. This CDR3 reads CASSRTERAYEQYF. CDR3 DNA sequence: TGTGCCAGCAGCCGGACAGAAAGAGCCTACGAGCAGTACTTC.

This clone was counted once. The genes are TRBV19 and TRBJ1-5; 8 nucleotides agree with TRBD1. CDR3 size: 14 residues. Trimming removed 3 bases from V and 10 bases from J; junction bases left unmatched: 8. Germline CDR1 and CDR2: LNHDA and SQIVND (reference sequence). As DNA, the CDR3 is TGTGCCAGTAGTATTACCGGGACAGGCGGTCCCCAGCATTTT. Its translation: CASSITGTGGPQHF.

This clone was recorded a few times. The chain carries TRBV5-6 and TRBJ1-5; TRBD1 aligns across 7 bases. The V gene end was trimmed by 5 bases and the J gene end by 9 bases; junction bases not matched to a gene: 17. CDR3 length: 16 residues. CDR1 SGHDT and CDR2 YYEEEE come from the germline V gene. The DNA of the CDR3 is TGTGCCAGCAGTTCGGGACAGCGATCTGGCTCGGGGCCCCAGCATTTT. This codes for CASSSGQRSGSGPQHF.

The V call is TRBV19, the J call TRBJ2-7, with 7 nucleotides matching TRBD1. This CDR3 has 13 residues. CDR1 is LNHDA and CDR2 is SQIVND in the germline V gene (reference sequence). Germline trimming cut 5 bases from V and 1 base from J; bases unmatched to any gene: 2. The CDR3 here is CASSSTGSYEQYF. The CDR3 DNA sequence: TGTGCCAGTAGTTCGACAGGGTCCTACGAGCAGTACTTC.

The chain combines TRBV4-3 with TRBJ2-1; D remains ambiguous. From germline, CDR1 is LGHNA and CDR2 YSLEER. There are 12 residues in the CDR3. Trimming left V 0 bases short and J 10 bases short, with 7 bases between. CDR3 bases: TGCGCCAGCAGCCAAGATCTCGGGGAGCAGTTCTTC. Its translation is CASSQDLGEQFF.